The clone carrying this T cell receptor (beta chain) occurred many times. Its target is not known. These data belong to a study of lung T cells in sarcoidosis with Löfgren's syndrome. Whole-study findings and limits: Multiple Löfgren's syndrome patients reportedly shared TRAV12-1 and TRBV2 CDR3 motifs. Paired TRAV12-1/TRBV2 TCRs showed CDR3 homology and preferential pairing.

TCRdb independently ran MiXCR on the reads; one entry per CDR3 protein. The top ten hold about 4% of the sample, which has about 19,000 distinct CDR3 sequences, approximately 21% seen once. Germline-derived CDR1 and CDR2 are SGHDT and YYEEEE. V was trimmed by 1 base and J by 4 bases, leaving 14 bases between them. CDR3 length equals 15 residues. The clonotype was recovered from a human donor with sarcoidosis (Löfgren's syndrome or another form), or a control subject (not recorded which). The chain couples TRBV5-6 to TRBJ1-1, with D unresolved. Sequencing input: CD4+ T cells from PBMCs. As DNA, the CDR3 is TGTGCCAGCAGCTTGTTCCCGGGGTTGGGCACTGAAGCTTTCTTT. It yields the protein CASSLFPGLGTEAFF.